Reported below is one T cell receptor beta chain. Its antigen is as yet unknown. This entry comes from a study of Ad26.COV2.S vaccination and SARS-CoV-2 variants. The treatment is: roughly 18 received Ad26.COV2.S at low or high dose, single or two shots; about five received placebo; per-sample allocation not given. The investigators took samples on day 63 after the first vaccine or placebo injection. The assay was immunoSEQ multiplex PCR, and TCRdb's table has in-frame clones only and misses some. The sample lists some 250,000 clones, 85% to 90% occurring once. Findings of the study overall: Non-spike TCR breadth was similar in vaccine and placebo recipients.

Sequences were derived from peripheral blood, sampled in a trial of Ad26.COV2.S vaccine versus placebo. The TCR comes from a person aged 18-65 years who received the Ad26.COV2.S COVID-19 vaccine or a placebo.

CDR3 amino acids: CASSLWDYEQFF. The DNA for the CDR3 is TGTGCCAGCAGTTTATGGGACTATGAGCAGTTCTTC. This chain connects TRBV28 to TRBJ2-1; D possibly corresponds to TRBD2 (5 bases). From germline, CDR1 is MDHEN and CDR2 SYDVKM. This CDR3 is built from 12 residues. The V gene lost 0 bases and the J gene lost 8 bases, with 5 bases spanning the gap.